The present T cell receptor (beta chain) was sequenced within a study of post-analysis software for immune sequencing data. The study, taken as a whole, reports: Included in a set of several TRBV segments more frequent in patients than controls were TRBV5-6, TRBV5-1 and TRBV20-1. Compared against controls, patients with multiple sclerosis displayed significantly lower normalized Chao1 diversity.

For this clonotype: What it recognizes is unknown. The junction does not match germline at one end; this may be a read error.

This CDR3 contains 16 residues. CDR1 SEHNR and CDR2 FQNEAQ come from the germline V gene (reference sequence). Unique molecular identifiers were built into the TCR beta cDNA libraries. TCRdb used MiXCR to reprocess the PCR reads, holding one entry per CDR3 protein. The top ten clones hold 4% to 5.5% of a sample with 650,000 to 850,000 distinct CDR3 sequences, about 57% of them seen once. The rearrangement links TRBV7-9 to TRBJ1-6, with D perhaps TRBD1 (5 bases). The specimen was blood. This sequence originates from a girl aged 10 to 17 with multiple sclerosis. The DNA of the CDR3 is TGCGCCAGCAGCTTGGGGGGGTCCACTTTCAATTCACCCCTCCACTTT. It yields the protein CASSLGGSTFNSPLHF.